These 26 T cell receptor beta chains share one sample of origin, sequenced in a study of cytomegalovirus exposure and HLA in healthy donors. PCR primers comprised 60 Vbeta and 13 Jbeta primers. Only in-frame clones appear in the TCRdb table, and some are missing; sequencing was by immunoSEQ multiplex PCR. Of more than 100,000 clones listed, around 69% are singletons. The sequenced sample was PBMCs. The receptors were sampled from a woman aged 35 to 49 in good health and CMV-seropositive.

The chain carries TRBV5-1 and TRBJ2-7; D might be TRBD1 (6 bases). This CDR3 is 15 amino acids long. V gave up 4 bases and J gave up 1 base, with 15 bases separating them. CDR1 is SGHRS and CDR2 is YFSETQ in the germline V gene. CDR3 bases: TGCGCCAGCAGCGCGAGGGTTACAGGGTCCTACGAGCAGTACTTC. Translated: CASSARVTGSYEQYF.

Written as DNA, the CDR3 is TGTGCCAGCTCACCGGACAGGGACGAACCCCTCCACTTT. Amino acids: CASSPDRDEPLHF. This chain connects TRBV18 to TRBJ1-6; TRBD1 agrees at 8 bases. CDR1 is KGHSH and CDR2 is LQKENI in the germline V gene. The V gene end was trimmed by 3 bases and the J gene end by 12 bases; junction bases not matched to a gene: 4. This CDR3 region has 13 residues.

This rearrangement joins TRBV19 to TRBJ2-1, with TRBD2 matching over 8 bases. This CDR3 contains 15 residues. Germline assignment: CDR1 LNHDA and CDR2 SQIVND (reference sequence). V dropped 3 bases and J dropped 0; count of bases not matched to a gene: 1. CDR3 in amino acids: CASSMGLVSYNEQFF. The CDR3, as DNA: TGTGCCAGTAGTATGGGACTAGTCTCCTACAATGAGCAGTTCTTC.

This rearrangement joins TRBV27 to TRBJ2-7; 8 bases align to TRBD1. CDR3 length: 14 amino acids. Unmatched junction bases numbered 9, after V lost 8 bases and J lost 3 bases. Germline V gene sequence: CDR1 MNHEY, CDR2 SMNVEV (reference sequence). Here the CDR3 DNA reads TGTGCCAGCTGTCAGGACAGGGCGTGCTACGAGCAGTACTTC. It specifies CASCQDRACYEQYF.

The rearrangement joins TRBV27 to TRBJ1-4; TRBD1 matches 9 bases. The CDR3 extends over 14 amino acids. V dropped 6 bases and J dropped 8; count of bases not matched to a gene: 7. CDR1 MNHEY and CDR2 SMNVEV come from the germline V gene (reference sequence). This CDR3 reads CASSYGTGTEKLFF. CDR3 DNA sequence: TGTGCCAGCAGCTACGGGACAGGGACCGAAAAACTGTTTTTT.

The V gene is TRBV9, the J gene TRBJ1-5; perhaps TRBD1 as D (5 bases). The CDR3 has 14 amino acids. CDR1 is SGDLS and CDR2 is YYNGEE in the germline V gene. V lost 3 bases and J 3 bases, leaving 10 bases between the germline ends. CDR3 nucleotides: TGTGCCAGCAGCGCGGAGGGGTCCAATCAGCCCCAGCATTTT. This translates into CASSAEGSNQPQHF.

The J gene is TRBJ2-7, the V gene TRBV30; D is possibly TRBD1 (5 bases). This CDR3 is 13 amino acids long. The V and J ends lost 2 bases and 3 bases respectively, with 11 bases between them. Germline V lookup: CDR1 GTSNPN, CDR2 SVGIG (reference sequence). The CDR3 is CAWSKGVGYEQYF. In DNA, the CDR3 is TGTGCCTGGAGTAAAGGGGTGGGCTACGAGCAGTACTTC.

The gene calls are TRBV15 and TRBJ2-7, with TRBD2 matching over 9 bases. Germline V gives CDR1 LNHNV, CDR2 YYDKDF (reference sequence). V lost 2 bases, J lost 0 bases, and 5 bases stayed unmatched. The CDR3 has 16 residues. Here the CDR3 reads CATSRTSGGSSYEQYF. The CDR3 coding sequence is TGTGCCACCAGCAGAACAAGCGGGGGGAGCTCCTACGAGCAGTACTTC. Based on the CDR3 plus reference TRBV15 and TRBJ2-7, the full variable domain is DAMVIQNPRYQVTQFGKPVTLSCSQTLNHNVMYWYQQKSSQAPKLLFHYYDKDFNNEADTPDNFQSRRPNTSFCFLDIRSPGLGDTAMYLCATSRTSGGSSYEQYFGPGTRLTVT.

Written as DNA, the CDR3 is TGTGCCAGCAGCACCCGACAGTTCTACGAGCAGTACTTC. It is translated as CASSTRQFYEQYF. The chain has TRBV7-2 and TRBJ2-7; possible D gene TRBD1, 5 bases. Trimming took off 5 bases at V and 3 bases at J, with 11 bases between the two ends. CDR1 is SGHTA, CDR2 FQGNSA, per germline. This CDR3 region has 13 residues.

This chain links TRBV2 with TRBJ2-7; maybe TRBD1 (6 bases). Trimming left V 4 bases short and J 0 bases short, with 10 bases between. Germline values: CDR1 SNHLY, CDR2 FYNNEI. This CDR3 contains 14 residues. In nucleotides, the CDR3 is TGTGCCAGCAGTGTTGACAGGAGCTCCTACGAGCAGTACTTC. Residues: CASSVDRSSYEQYF. Full variable domain (missing parts from reference TRBV2 and TRBJ2-7): EPEVTQTPSHQVTQMGQEVILRCVPISNHLYFYWYRQILGQKVEFLVSFYNNEISEKSEIFDDQFSVERPDGSNFTLKIRSTKLEDSAMYFCASSVDRSSYEQYFGPGTRLTVT.

In its sample, this clone was seen a few times. The chain joins TRBV25-1 to TRBJ2-5, with 7 bases identical to TRBD1. From germline, CDR1 is MGHDK and CDR2 SYGVNS. This CDR3 has 15 amino acids. Germline trimming cut 5 bases from V and 1 base from J; bases unmatched to any gene: 7. This CDR3 reads CASSLRTGSQETQYF. DNA of the CDR3: TGTGCCAGCAGTTTAAGGACAGGCAGCCAAGAGACCCAGTACTTC.

The sample holds a few counts of this clone. DNA of the CDR3: TGTGCCAGCTCACCCGGGACAGGGCGGGACACTGAAGCTTTCTTT. Protein: CASSPGTGRDTEAFF. V is TRBV6-1 and J is TRBJ1-1; 9 bases match TRBD1. Trimming took 8 bases from V and 3 from J; bases not matched to a gene: 10. Per germline, CDR1 MNHNS and CDR2 SASEGT. The CDR3 is 15 amino acids.

V and J are TRBV30 and TRBJ1-2; tentatively, D is TRBD1 (6 bases). Between the trimmed V and J ends, which lost 2 bases and 0 bases, there was a span of 19 bases. The CDR3 totals 17 residues. Germline lookup yields CDR1 GTSNPN and CDR2 SVGIG (reference sequence). CDR3 loop: CAWSLTLTGNPNYGYTF. CDR3 coding DNA: TGTGCCTGGAGTCTAACCTTGACAGGAAATCCTAACTATGGCTACACCTTC.

This chain uses TRBV6-5 with TRBJ2-3; 9 positions agree with TRBD2. Trimming at V came to 5 bases and at J to 2 bases, leaving 5 bases not matched to a gene. From germline, CDR1 is MNHEY and CDR2 SVGAGI. The CDR3 loop spans 15 amino acids. The CDR3 spells CASSTTSGYTDTQYF. In nucleotides, the CDR3 is TGTGCCAGCAGTACGACTAGCGGCTACACAGATACGCAGTATTTT.

This clone was detected once. The chain combines TRBV30 with TRBJ1-4; D is possibly TRBD1 (6 bases). CDR1 GTSNPN and CDR2 SVGIG come from the germline V gene (reference sequence). The CDR3 sequence is 15 residues long. Trimming took off 0 bases at V and 8 bases at J, with 16 bases between the two ends. The CDR3 spells CAWSVVQGLREKLFF. Written as DNA, the CDR3 is TGTGCCTGGAGTGTGGTCCAGGGGTTAAGGGAAAAACTGTTTTTT.

The V call is TRBV9, the J call TRBJ2-2; 8 nucleotides match TRBD2. Per germline, CDR1 SGDLS and CDR2 YYNGEE. The CDR3 consists of 16 residues. The ends lost 1 base at V and 4 bases at J; junction bases unmatched: 6. The CDR3: CASSVLSGATTGELFF. DNA of the CDR3: TGTGCCAGCAGCGTACTTAGCGGGGCAACCACCGGGGAGCTGTTTTTT.

This clone appeared a few times. The rearrangement links TRBV7-3 to TRBJ2-6; D possibly corresponds to TRBD1 (5 bases). Between the trimmed V and J ends, which lost 5 bases and 3 bases, there was a span of 17 bases. The CDR3 sequence is 17 residues long. CDR1 is SGHTA, CDR2 FQGTGA, per germline. CDR3 sequence: CASSPQGSGNGANVLTF. The CDR3, as DNA: TGTGCCAGCAGCCCCCAGGGATCGGGTAATGGGGCCAACGTCCTGACTTTC. Looking up the rest from reference TRBV7-3 and TRBJ2-6 gives the full variable domain: GAGVSQTPSNKVTEKGKYVELRCDPISGHTALYWYRQSLGQGPEFLIYFQGTGAADDSGLPNDRFFAVRPEGSVSTLKIQRTERGDSAVYLCASSPQGSGNGANVLTFGAGSRLTVL.

The chain is built from TRBV5-6 and TRBJ1-5; D might be TRBD1 (5 bases). This CDR3 region has 14 residues. The germline gives CDR1 SGHDT, CDR2 YYEEEE. The V gene lost 1 base and the J gene lost 1 base, with 6 bases spanning the gap. CDR3 bases: TGTGCCAGCAGCTTGCGGGGGAGCAATCAGCCCCAGCATTTT. Translating gives CASSLRGSNQPQHF.

The chain recombines TRBV5-1 with TRBJ2-7, with 8 bases matching TRBD1. This CDR3 is 15 amino acids long. Germline V lookup: CDR1 SGHRS, CDR2 YFSETQ. The V segment lost 2 bases and the J segment 7 bases; nucleotides outside the gene matches: 11. CDR3 bases: TGCGCCAGCAGCTTCGTTCACCAGGGGGCGGATGAGCAGTACTTC. Its protein is CASSFVHQGADEQYF.

The CDR3 is CASSLGGQGTDEQYF. The CDR3 DNA is TGCGCCAGCAGCTTGGGGGGACAGGGAACCGACGAGCAGTACTTC. The chain is built from TRBV5-1 and TRBJ2-7, with TRBD1 matching over 9 bases. This CDR3 region has 15 residues. The germline V gene has CDR1 SGHRS and CDR2 YFSETQ. V lost 0 bases and J lost 5; bases outside the gene matches: 6.

The V call is TRBV6-5, the J call TRBJ2-2; maybe TRBD2 (5 bases). Germline V gives CDR1 MNHEY, CDR2 SVGAGI. This CDR3 spans 15 amino acids. The V and J ends lost 0 bases and 7 bases respectively, with 12 bases between them. The CDR3 DNA reads TGTGCCAGCAGTTACTCGGCGCGGGCGTTCGGGGAGCTGTTTTTT. This sequence encodes CASSYSARAFGELFF.

This chain connects TRBV12-5 to TRBJ2-7, with 8 bases matching TRBD1. This CDR3 comprises 16 residues. Germline-derived CDR1 and CDR2 are LGHNT and FRNRAP. V gave up 3 bases and J gave up 2 bases; unmatched junction bases: 9. CDR3 sequence: CASGFPPGGVAYEQYF. CDR3 nucleotide sequence: TGTGCTAGTGGTTTTCCCCCAGGGGGCGTCGCCTACGAGCAGTACTTC.

This clone was detected only a few times. V usage is TRBV16 and J usage is TRBJ1-5; 8 bases are a match to TRBD1. With 1 base clipped from V and 6 bases from J, the junction kept 5 bases outside the gene matches. CDR3 length: 15 amino acids. The V gene's germline CDR1 is KGHSY and CDR2 FQNENV. CDR3 sequence reads: CASSQFGQGSQPQHF. Written as DNA, the CDR3 is TGTGCCAGCAGCCAATTCGGACAGGGTTCTCAGCCCCAGCATTTT.

The chain has TRBV30 and TRBJ1-2; 9 bases line up with TRBD1. The CDR3 totals 15 residues. Germline trimming cut 5 bases from V and 4 bases from J; bases unmatched to any gene: 11. CDR1 and CDR2 from the germline V gene are GTSNPN and SVGIG (reference sequence). The CDR3 DNA sequence: TGTGCCTGGTTTCCAGGGACAGGGTCTAGCTATGGCTACACCTTC. It translates to CAWFPGTGSSYGYTF. The full variable domain, rest sourced from reference TRBV30 and TRBJ1-2, is SQTIHQWPATLVQPVGSPLSLECTVEGTSNPNLYWYRQAAGRGLQLLFYSVGIGQISSEVPQNLSASRPQDRQFILSSKKLLLSDSGFYLCAWFPGTGSSYGYTFGSGTRLTVV.

The chain employs TRBV28 and TRBJ1-5; 8 bases are a match to TRBD1. The germline gives CDR1 MDHEN, CDR2 SYDVKM. Trimming removed 4 bases from V and 8 bases from J; junction bases left unmatched: 7. This CDR3 comprises 14 residues. CDR3 residues: CASSSGQGREPQHF. CDR3 coding DNA: TGTGCCAGCAGTTCCGGACAGGGAAGGGAGCCCCAGCATTTT.

The V gene is TRBV28, the J gene TRBJ1-2; 8 bases line up with TRBD1. Trimming removed 7 bases from V and 8 bases from J; junction bases left unmatched: 12. The germline gives CDR1 MDHEN, CDR2 SYDVKM. The CDR3 covers 14 residues. CDR3 region: CASTLGQGARGYTF. In nucleotides, the CDR3 is TGTGCCAGCACCTTGGGGCAGGGGGCGCGCGGCTACACCTTC.